Presented here are 23 T cell receptor beta chains from one specimen sequenced in a study of blood T cell repertoires in COVID-19. Profiled with immunoSEQ multiplex PCR; TCRdb holds only in-frame clones, not every one. The profile shows 350,000 or so clones, nearly 90% of them singletons. The sequenced material came from peripheral blood. All receptors derive from a young man with active or convalescent COVID-19.

The genes are TRBV7-2 and TRBJ2-5, with 10 nucleotides matching TRBD2. Per the germline V gene, CDR1 is SGHTA and CDR2 is FQGNSA. The CDR3 sequence is 16 residues long. V trimming: 5 bases; J trimming: 2 bases; junction bases outside the gene matches: 8. CDR3 region: CASSRPVAGGQETQYF. The CDR3 bases are TGTGCCAGCAGCCGCCCGGTAGCGGGGGGACAAGAGACCCAGTACTTC.

The chain links TRBV20-1 to TRBJ1-3; D perhaps matches TRBD1 (6 bases). Germline CDR1 and CDR2: DFQATT and SNEGSKA (reference sequence). V lost 5 bases and J 9 bases, leaving 11 bases between the germline ends. The length of the CDR3 is 11 residues. CDR3: CSAPWGPTIYF. The CDR3 coding sequence is TGCAGTGCTCCGTGGGGGCCCACCATATATTTT.

This rearrangement joins TRBV7-9 to TRBJ1-2; D unclear. Germline V lookup: CDR1 SEHNR, CDR2 FQNEAQ (reference sequence). The CDR3 runs to 13 residues. V shed 3 bases and J shed 3 bases, with 8 bases lying between them. CDR3 protein: CASSFNPDYGYTF. CDR3 nucleotides: TGTGCCAGCAGCTTTAACCCAGACTATGGCTACACCTTC.

The V and J genes are TRBV19 and TRBJ1-3, with unresolved D. This CDR3 is built from 14 residues. V lost 3 bases and J lost 2, with 8 bases in between. The V gene's germline CDR1 is LNHDA and CDR2 SQIVND (reference sequence). CDR3: CASSMTGTGNTIYF. In DNA, the CDR3 is TGTGCCAGTAGTATGACGGGGACTGGAAACACCATATATTTT. Full variable domain (rest looked up from reference TRBV19 and TRBJ1-3): DGGITQSPKYLFRKEGQNVTLSCEQNLNHDAMYWYRQDPGQGLRLIYYSQIVNDFQKGDIAEGYSVSREKKESFPLTVTSAQKNPTAFYLCASSMTGTGNTIYFGEGSWLTVV.

This chain links TRBV5-1 with TRBJ1-1; D gene uncertain. The CDR3 contains 13 residues. V lost 6 bases and J lost 1, with 10 bases in between. Germline values: CDR1 SGHRS, CDR2 YFSETQ. The CDR3 region is CASKAGWNTEAFF. In nucleotides, the CDR3 is TGCGCCAGCAAGGCGGGGTGGAACACTGAAGCTTTCTTT.

This sequence joins TRBV19 and TRBJ2-3, with D possibly being TRBD2 (6 bases). Trimming removed 3 bases from V and 4 bases from J, with 8 bases in between. The germline V gene encodes CDR1 LNHDA and CDR2 SQIVND (reference sequence). The CDR3 totals 13 residues. The CDR3 reads CASSIGGADTQYF. The DNA of the CDR3 is TGTGCCAGTAGTATCGGCGGGGCAGATACGCAGTATTTT.

This rearrangement joins TRBV7-2 to TRBJ2-1, with 7 bases matching TRBD2. CDR1 and CDR2 (germline): SGHTA, FQGNSA. J was trimmed by 8 bases and V by 5 bases; bases with no gene match: 9. This CDR3 has 14 amino acids. The CDR3 here is CASSIQRAGDEQFF. CDR3 nucleotides: TGTGCCAGCAGCATCCAAAGGGCGGGGGATGAGCAGTTCTTC.

The chain recombines TRBV14 with TRBJ1-6; D gene ambiguous. This CDR3 has 15 amino acids. The germline V gene encodes CDR1 SGHDN and CDR2 FVKESK. V shed 2 bases and J shed 3 bases, with 8 bases lying between them. CDR3 DNA: TGTGCCAGCAGCCAACGCGCGTTCTATAATTCACCCCTCCACTTT. This gives the protein CASSQRAFYNSPLHF.

This chain uses TRBV7-8 with TRBJ1-3, with TRBD1 identical over 7 bases. The germline V gene encodes CDR1 SGHVS and CDR2 FQNEAQ. Trimming cost V 3 bases and J 0 bases; bases outside gene matches: 2. The CDR3 runs 15 residues. This CDR3 reads CASSLGQNSGNTIYF. CDR3 sequence (DNA): TGTGCCAGCAGCTTGGGACAGAACTCTGGAAACACCATATATTTT. The entire variable domain, with the rest obtained from reference TRBV7-8 and TRBJ1-3, is as follows: GAGVSQSPRYKVAKRGQDVALRCDPISGHVSLFWYQQALGQGPEFLTYFQNEAQLDKSGLPSDRFFAERPEGSVSTLKIQRTQQEDSAVYLCASSLGQNSGNTIYFGEGSWLTVV.

The rearrangement uses TRBV9 and TRBJ1-6; 7 bases map to TRBD1. The CDR3 extends over 15 amino acids. The V and J ends lost 2 bases and 6 bases, in that order; junction bases with no gene match: 5. Germline CDR1 reads SGDLS; CDR2 reads YYNGEE. The CDR3 DNA reads TGTGCCAGCAGCGTCCAAGGGACAGCTAATTCACCCCTCCACTTT. Protein: CASSVQGTANSPLHF.

The J gene is TRBJ2-1, the V gene TRBV30; 7 nucleotides agree with TRBD2. The junction had 6 bases not matched to a gene; V was cut back by 2 bases and J by 2 bases. Germline V CDR1 and CDR2: GTSNPN, SVGIG (reference sequence). The CDR3 is 15 residues long. CDR3 sequence (DNA): TGTGCCTGGAGTTCGGCGGGAGCTCCCTACAATGAGCAGTTCTTC. Translation: CAWSSAGAPYNEQFF.

The chain has TRBV7-2 and TRBJ1-2; D gene uncertain. The CDR3 contains 14 residues. Germline values: CDR1 SGHTA, CDR2 FQGNSA. The V end was cut by 1 base, the J end by 5 bases, with 11 bases between. CDR3 DNA: TGTGCCAGCAGCTTAGGCAGACTAGGGTATGGCTACACCTTC. It is translated as CASSLGRLGYGYTF.

This chain uses TRBV29-1 with TRBJ2-7; D is possibly TRBD1 (5 bases). Germline V gene data show CDR1 as SQVTM and CDR2 as ANQGSEA. The CDR3 runs 17 residues. With 3 bases removed from V and 1 base from J, the gap between germline ends came to 22 bases. Here the CDR3 reads CSVDVVKQVSRSYEQYF. In DNA form, the CDR3 reads TGCAGCGTTGACGTCGTTAAACAGGTCTCTCGATCCTACGAGCAGTACTTC.

The gene calls are TRBV4-3 and TRBJ1-5, with D possibly TRBD1 on 6 matching bases. Trimming pared 0 bases from V and 6 bases from J, leaving 12 bases between. The CDR3 totals 15 residues. The germline V gene has CDR1 LGHNA and CDR2 YSLEER. The CDR3 sequence: CASSQDLGGAQPQHF. The DNA of the CDR3 is TGCGCCAGCAGCCAAGATTTGGGGGGGGCTCAGCCCCAGCATTTT.

For this clone: One end of the junction does not line up with germline, which may come from a read error. The chain employs TRBV2 and TRBJ2-6; D is perhaps TRBD1 (6 bases). Germline V gene data show CDR1 as SNHLY and CDR2 as FYNNEI. The CDR3 has 16 amino acids. In DNA form, the CDR3 reads TGTGCCAGCAGTGCCGATAGGGGGTCTGGGGCCAACGTGCTGACTTTC. Its protein is CASSADRGSGANVLTF.

The V gene is TRBV27, the J gene TRBJ1-1; D gene uncertain. Per germline, CDR1 MNHEY and CDR2 SMNVEV (reference sequence). The CDR3 covers 16 residues. V lost 7 bases and J lost 1, with 19 bases in between. The CDR3 DNA follows: TGTGCCAGCACCTCAGAGGGCGGCAGGCCGAACACTGAAGCTTTCTTT. Its protein product is CASTSEGGRPNTEAFF.

The chain joins TRBV5-8 to TRBJ1-4; D is unresolved. The CDR3 totals 15 residues. CDR1 is SGHTS and CDR2 is YDEGEE in the germline V gene. V lost 4 bases and J 2 bases, leaving 12 bases between the germline ends. CDR3 sequence: CASSVDRTTNEKLFF. Written as DNA, the CDR3 is TGTGCCAGCAGCGTGGACCGAACTACTAATGAAAAACTGTTTTTT. Full variable domain (rest looked up from reference TRBV5-8 and TRBJ1-4): EAGVTQSPTHLIKTRGQQATLRCSPISGHTSVYWYQQALGLGLQFLLWYDEGEERNRGNFPPRFSGRQFPNYSSELNVNALELEDSALYLCASSVDRTTNEKLFFGSGTQLSVL.

The V gene is TRBV30, the J gene TRBJ2-3; 11 nucleotides agree with TRBD2. The CDR3 has 16 amino acids. V shed 5 bases and J 4 bases; nucleotides not matched to a gene: 11. Looked up from germline, CDR1 is GTSNPN and CDR2 is SVGIG (reference sequence). CDR3 region: CAWGRFIAGGPDTQYF. CDR3 DNA sequence: TGTGCCTGGGGAAGATTCATAGCGGGAGGGCCAGATACGCAGTATTTT.

The chain carries TRBV19 and TRBJ1-2; possibly TRBD1 for D (5 bases). The CDR3 sequence is 15 residues long. Trimming removed 5 bases at V and 1 base at J, with 14 bases between. Germline V CDR1 and CDR2: LNHDA, SQIVND (reference sequence). CDR3 residues: CASSYKGPVNYGYTF. The CDR3 DNA reads as TGTGCCAGTAGTTATAAGGGGCCCGTTAACTATGGCTACACCTTC.

CDR3 sequence: CASSDGTEAFF. DNA of the CDR3: TGCGCCAGCAGTGACGGCACTGAAGCTTTCTTT. This chain uses TRBV10-2 with TRBJ1-1; D ambiguous. Trimming pared 3 bases from V and 4 bases from J, leaving 3 bases between. Germline loops: CDR1 WSHSY, CDR2 SAAADI. The CDR3 runs 11 residues.

The chain employs TRBV7-3 and TRBJ2-1; D gene unclear. Germline CDR1 reads SGHTA; CDR2 reads FQGTGA. CDR3 length: 12 residues. V lost 2 bases to trimming and J lost 5 bases, with 4 bases between them. The chain's CDR3 is CASSLSNNEQFF. The CDR3 DNA is TGTGCCAGCAGCTTATCAAACAATGAGCAGTTCTTC.

V usage is TRBV9 and J usage is TRBJ2-3; 7 bases agree with TRBD2. The CDR3 spans 16 residues. V trimming: 0 bases; J trimming: 3 bases; junction bases outside the gene matches: 7. Germline CDR1 reads SGDLS; CDR2 reads YYNGEE. The CDR3 DNA is TGTGCCAGCAGCGTAGGGGGCGGGAGCGGGACAGATACGCAGTATTTT. Translating it yields CASSVGGGSGTDTQYF. Together with reference TRBV9 and TRBJ2-3, the CDR3 gives the full variable domain: DSGVTQTPKHLITATGQRVTLRCSPRSGDLSVYWYQQSLDQGLQFLIQYYNGEERAKGNILERFSAQQFPDLHSELNLSSLELGDSALYFCASSVGGGSGTDTQYFGPGTRLTVL.

The chain joins TRBV6-5 to TRBJ1-4; D may be TRBD1 (5 bases). The ends were cut back, 6 bases at V and 8 bases at J, with 10 bases in the middle. Germline-derived CDR1 and CDR2 are MNHEY and SVGAGI. This CDR3 comprises 12 residues. CDR3 amino acids: CASSQGYEKLFF. The CDR3 DNA is TGTGCCAGCAGCCAGGGTTACGAAAAACTGTTTTTT.